The rows below give T cell receptor beta chains drawn from one sample of a study of T cells after yellow fever vaccination. TCRdb itself ran the 5' RACE reads through MiXCR, one entry per CDR3 protein. Of under 600,000 distinct CDR3 sequences detected, 20% to 25% appear once; the ten largest clones hold 16%. The sample in question was PBMCs, obtained 21 days after the first yellow fever vaccination. Receptor source: a man aged 18 to 35 who received the YFV17D yellow fever vaccine. Each CDR3 is given with its conserved first and last residue. D genes are given only for firm matches. Size tells how often a clone was seen (once, few, many) or the class of an expanded clone, and some rows leave it out.

len | abundance | j_gene | d_gene | v_gene | CDR3aa | CDR3nt
15 | many | TRBJ2-3 | - | TRBV6-2/TRBV6-3 | CASSYSETDTDTQYF | TGTGCCAGCAGTTACTCCGAGACCGACACAGATACGCAGTATTTT
18 | - | TRBJ2-3 | - | TRBV4-3 | CASSQERAVHPSTDTQYF | TGCGCCAGCAGCCAAGAGCGGGCTGTGCACCCAAGCACAGATACGCAGTATTTT
16 | - | TRBJ2-2 | - | TRBV4-1 | CASSQAGFANTGELFF | TGCGCCAGCAGCCAAGCGGGGTTTGCGAACACCGGGGAGCTGTTTTTT
13 | - | TRBJ2-3 | - | TRBV12-3/TRBV12-4 | CASSSMQEGSQYF | TGTGCCAGCAGTTCGATGCAGGAAGGGTCGCAGTATTTT
14 | - | TRBJ2-3 | - | TRBV7-9 | CASREGGRADTQYF | TGTGCCAGCCGCGAGGGGGGGAGGGCAGATACGCAGTATTTT
17 | - | TRBJ1-3 | - | TRBV5-6 | CASSFGPGAYSGNTIYF | TGTGCCAGCAGCTTTGGGCCAGGGGCCTACTCTGGAAACACCATATATTTT
12 | - | TRBJ1-4 | - | TRBV25-1 | CASSEWDEKLFF | TGTGCCAGCAGTGAATGGGATGAAAAACTGTTTTTT
14 | - | TRBJ2-5 | TRBD2 | TRBV7-2 | CASSWRGRQETQYF | TGTGCCAGCAGCTGGCGGGGGAGACAAGAGACCCAGTACTTC
15 | - | TRBJ2-1 | TRBD2 | TRBV28 | CASSAGGGPVNEQFF | TGTGCCAGCAGTGCGGGCGGGGGGCCGGTCAATGAGCAGTTCTTC
14 | - | TRBJ1-2 | TRBD1 | TRBV28 | CASSFDRVTYGYTF | TGTGCCAGCAGTTTCGACAGGGTCACATATGGCTACACCTTC
14 | many | TRBJ1-4 | TRBD1 | TRBV5-1 | CASSLGQGVEKLFF | TGCGCCAGCAGCTTGGGCCAGGGGGTGGAAAAACTGTTTTTT
16 | few | TRBJ2-5 | TRBD1 | TRBV7-6 | CASSSRTGKYQETQYF | TGTGCCAGCAGCTCCAGGACAGGGAAGTACCAAGAGACCCAGTACTTC
14 | - | TRBJ2-2 | TRBD2 | TRBV20-1 | CSARAGGLTGELFF | TGCAGTGCTAGAGCGGGGGGGCTTACCGGGGAGCTGTTTTTT
15 | - | TRBJ1-4 | - | TRBV12-3/TRBV12-4 | CASSLAMDAGEKLFF | TGTGCCAGCAGTTTAGCCATGGACGCGGGGGAAAAACTGTTTTTT
15 | - | TRBJ2-3 | - | TRBV5-1 | CASSLGPWGTDTQYF | TGCGCCAGCAGCTTGGGGCCCTGGGGCACAGATACGCAGTATTTT
13 | many | TRBJ2-2 | - | TRBV7-2 | CASSPGPTGGLFF | TGTGCCAGCAGCCCCGGGCCCACAGGCGGGCTGTTTTTT
17 | - | TRBJ2-1 | - | TRBV20-1 | CSARPEGFSGPYNEQFF | TGCAGTGCTAGACCTGAGGGTTTCAGCGGGCCCTACAATGAGCAGTTCTTC
11 | - | TRBJ2-1 | - | TRBV6-5 | CASRSYLEQFF | TGTGCCAGCAGATCCTATTTGGAGCAGTTCTTC
18 | few | TRBJ2-2 | - | TRBV7-6 | CASSLGPRGGTNTGELFF | TGTGCCAGCAGCTTAGGGCCCCGTGGGGGTACGAACACCGGGGAGCTGTTTTTT
14 | few | TRBJ2-3 | - | TRBV5-6 | CASNVGAGTDTQYF | TGTGCCAGCAACGTGGGCGCGGGAACAGATACGCAGTATTTT
15 | - | TRBJ1-1 | - | TRBV4-1 | CASSQARGSGTEAFF | TGCGCCAGCAGCCAAGCTCGGGGCAGTGGGACTGAAGCTTTCTTT
13 | - | TRBJ2-1 | - | TRBV10-3 | CAISVGTNNEQFF | TGTGCCATCAGTGTGGGGACGAACAATGAGCAGTTCTTC
20 | few | TRBJ2-5 | - | TRBV21-1 | CASSKDRGEEGTGGGETQYF | TGTGCCAGCAGCAAAGATCGAGGAGAGGAGGGGACAGGGGGGGGTGAGACCCAGTACTTC